Shown below are 14 T cell receptor beta chains from a single sample sequenced in a study of T cells in Graves' hyperthyroidism and ophthalmopathy. Template material for amplifying TCR beta CDR3 regions consisted of RNA transcripts. During a first-round RT-PCR of the TCR CDR3, the HTBI primer set was used. A single record per CDR3 protein comes from TCRdb applying MiXCR to the multiplex PCR reads. The table lists under 450,000 distinct CDR3 sequences, 15% to 19% of them singletons. Sequencing was done on a sample of blood. The receptor set was obtained from a young woman with Graves' hyperthyroidism.

This clonotype was seen only a few times. V is TRBV7-3 and J is TRBJ1-6; perhaps TRBD1 as D (5 bases). Germline values: CDR1 SGHTA, CDR2 FQGTGA. The CDR3 runs to 16 residues. Between the trimmed V and J ends, which lost 2 bases and 2 bases, there was a span of 10 bases. DNA of the CDR3: TGTGCCAGCAGCTTAGAGGGCAGGGCCTATAATTCACCCCTCCACTTT. Translation gives CASSLEGRAYNSPLHF.

J is TRBJ2-1 and V is TRBV14, with D perhaps TRBD1 (5 bases). The CDR3 sequence is 14 residues long. Trimming left V 4 bases short and J 6 bases short, with 13 bases between. The germline CDR1 and CDR2 sequences are SGHDN and FVKESK. The CDR3 reads CASSLLQGVNEQFF. The CDR3 region has the DNA TGTGCCAGCAGCCTGCTGCAGGGTGTCAATGAGCAGTTCTTC. The full variable domain, completed using reference TRBV14 and TRBJ2-1, is EAGVTQFPSHSVIEKGQTVTLRCDPISGHDNLYWYRRVMGKEIKFLLHFVKESKQDESGMPNNRFLAERTGGTYSTLKVQPAELEDSGVYFCASSLLQGVNEQFFGPGTRLTVL.

This clonotype was observed a handful of times. The rearrangement links TRBV29-1 to TRBJ1-2, with 12 bases that match TRBD1. Trimming cost V 5 bases and J 4 bases; bases outside gene matches: 8. Per the germline V gene, CDR1 is SQVTM and CDR2 is ANQGSEA. CDR3 length: 15 amino acids. Here the CDR3 DNA reads TGCAGCGTTAAATCCGGGACAGGGGGCCTCTATGGCTACACCTTC. This codes for CSVKSGTGGLYGYTF.

This clonotype was seen repeatedly, ten times or more. The chain recombines TRBV11-2 with TRBJ2-1; D might be TRBD1 (5 bases). There are 15 residues in the CDR3. Germline-derived CDR1 and CDR2 are SGHAT and FQNNGV. V lost 3 bases to trimming and J lost 0 bases, with 9 bases between them. DNA of the CDR3: TGTGCCAGCAGCTTCGGACATAGCTCCTACAATGAGCAGTTCTTC. Its protein is CASSFGHSSYNEQFF. Looking up the rest from reference TRBV11-2 and TRBJ2-1 gives the full variable domain: EAGVAQSPRYKIIEKRQSVAFWCNPISGHATLYWYQQILGQGPKLLIQFQNNGVVDDSQLPKDRFSAERLKGVDSTLKIQPAKLEDSAVYLCASSFGHSSYNEQFFGPGTRLTVL.

The chain recombines TRBV7-6 with TRBJ2-5, with no clear D. Germline V CDR1 and CDR2: SGHVS, FNYEAQ. This CDR3 contains 12 residues. V dropped 5 bases and J dropped 7 bases, with 11 bases sitting between them. DNA of the CDR3: TGTGCCAGCAGCCTCCCCCGTTTGACCCAGTACTTC. Its translation: CASSLPRLTQYF.

This clonotype turned up a few times. The rearrangement links TRBV14 to TRBJ2-3, with D perhaps matching TRBD1 or TRBD2 (5 bases each). V dropped 3 bases and J dropped 2 bases, with 6 bases sitting between them. The CDR3 consists of 13 residues. Germline V gene lookup returns CDR1 SGHDN and CDR2 FVKESK. The CDR3 coding sequence is TGTGCCAGCAGCCATGGGACCACAGATACGCAGTATTTT. Translating gives CASSHGTTDTQYF.

This clonotype occurred many times. The V gene is TRBV11-3, the J gene TRBJ2-7, with D perhaps TRBD2 (5 bases). The germline CDR1 and CDR2 sequences are SGHNT and YENEEA. This CDR3 spans 14 amino acids. Trimming took off 4 bases at V and 2 bases at J, with 12 bases between the two ends. CDR3 sequence reads: CASSSFGIAYEQYF. CDR3 sequence (DNA): TGTGCCAGCAGCTCCTTCGGGATCGCCTACGAGCAGTACTTC.

This clonotype was seen ten or more times. The V call is TRBV30, the J call TRBJ2-7; no clear D. Germline V gives CDR1 GTSNPN, CDR2 SVGIG (reference sequence). The CDR3 loop spans 11 amino acids. Trimming removed 3 bases at V and 6 bases at J, with 9 bases between. CDR3 bases: TGTGCCTGGAGGACTCGGGTCGAGCAGTACTTC. Translating it yields CAWRTRVEQYF.

This clonotype was seen a handful of times. The chain combines TRBV20-1 with TRBJ1-2; 12 bases are shared with TRBD1. There are 15 residues in the CDR3. V lost 1 base and J lost 5; bases outside the gene matches: 5. Germline loops: CDR1 DFQATT, CDR2 SNEGSKA (reference sequence). The chain's CDR3 is CSARAGTGGGYGYTF. In DNA form, the CDR3 reads TGCAGTGCTAGAGCCGGGACAGGGGGCGGGTATGGCTACACCTTC.

Ten or more counts support this clonotype. V usage is TRBV27 and J usage is TRBJ2-3; the D call may be TRBD1 or TRBD2 (7 bases each). Germline lookup yields CDR1 MNHEY and CDR2 SMNVEV (reference sequence). With 3 bases removed from V and 1 base from J, the gap between germline ends came to 11 bases. CDR3 size: 15 residues. Written as DNA, the CDR3 is TGTGCCAGCAGTTTGACAGGGAGGGGCACAGATACGCAGTATTTT. Amino acid sequence: CASSLTGRGTDTQYF.

DNA of the CDR3: TGCAGTGCTAGAGAGCCGACAGGGGGAGATACTGAAGCTTTCTTT. Translation: CSAREPTGGDTEAFF. This chain links TRBV20-1 with TRBJ1-1; 9 bases line up with TRBD1. Trimming cost V 0 bases and J 5 bases; bases outside gene matches: 7. The CDR3 is 15 amino acids. Germline CDR1 is DFQATT and CDR2 is SNEGSKA (reference sequence).

The CDR3 region is CSARDPHRAGGPIYF. CDR3 nucleotide sequence: TGCAGTGCTAGAGATCCGCACCGGGCCGGGGGACCCATATATTTT. The J gene is TRBJ1-3, the V gene TRBV20-1, with TRBD1 as a possible D gene (5 bases). Trimming took off 0 bases at V and 11 bases at J, with 20 bases between the two ends. Germline CDR1 DFQATT, CDR2 SNEGSKA (reference sequence). The CDR3 covers 15 residues.

This clonotype was seen repeatedly, ten times or more. The rearrangement joins TRBV3-1 to TRBJ2-2; D may be TRBD1 or TRBD2 (7 bases each). Germline CDR1 reads LGHDT; CDR2 reads YNNKEL (reference sequence). There are 16 residues in the CDR3. The germline V and J ends were trimmed by 1 base and 5 bases, with 14 bases remaining between them. This CDR3 is CASSQAGRGQTGELFF. The CDR3 region has the DNA TGTGCCAGCAGCCAAGCGGGGAGGGGGCAAACCGGGGAGCTGTTTTTT.

This clonotype was counted at least ten times. The chain recombines TRBV5-1 with TRBJ2-5; 10 bases are a match to TRBD2. The V segment lost 0 bases and the J segment 2 bases; nucleotides outside the gene matches: 4. This CDR3 has 16 residues. CDR1 and CDR2 from the germline V gene are SGHRS and YFSETQ. Written as DNA, the CDR3 is TGCGCCAGCAGCTTGGCGGCAGCGGGAGGGCAAGAGACCCAGTACTTC. The encoded protein is CASSLAAAGGQETQYF.